This T cell receptor (beta chain) was sequenced for a study of long-term antiretroviral therapy in people with HIV. About the study: Earliest sampling preceded the 2015 immediate-ART recommendation by about a decade.

This was the immunoSEQ v3.0 assay at survey level. Here immunoSEQ multiplex PCR was the method, and the copy in TCRdb shows in-frame clones only, minus some. The sample consists of tens of thousands of clones, 87% of them appearing once. One or more pre-ART and two or more post-ART PBMC samples were available from each donor. Clinicians in the United States treated all participants with HIV. As regards this clone: Antigen: not known.

The germline V gene has CDR1 MNHNY and CDR2 SVGAGI (reference sequence). The length of the CDR3 is 15 residues. V lost 2 bases, J lost 5 bases, and 6 bases stayed unmatched. Study results and caveats: There were no data on ART adherence, viral resistance or therapy changes, a gap that limits inferences about post-ART repertoire changes.

The clonotype comes from a man between 18 and 29 years old with HIV. This material consisted of unsorted PBMCs, taken 1.1 years after starting antiretroviral therapy. V gene TRBV6-6 combines with J gene TRBJ1-5; TRBD1 aligns across 7 bases. In nucleotides, the CDR3 is TGTGCCAGCAGTTACCTGGGCCAGGGGGATCAGCCCCAGCATTTT. Its translation: CASSYLGQGDQPQHF.